This section outlines one TCR beta chain sequence together with its context. The CDR3 extends over 14 amino acids. Germline values: CDR1 GTSNPN, CDR2 SVGIG (reference sequence). Trimming took 5 bases from V and 3 from J; bases not matched to a gene: 4. TCRdb's table, derived via immunoSEQ multiplex PCR, lists solely in-frame clones and lacks some. The sample includes about 120,000 clones, about 80% of them seen just once. The data originate from a study of blood T cell repertoires in COVID-19. This receptor was identified in a man in his fifties or sixties with acute or convalescent COVID-19. The V and J genes are TRBV30 and TRBJ1-2, with TRBD1 matching over 12 bases. The source material was peripheral blood. The CDR3 DNA reads as TGTGCCTGGGGGGACAGGGGGCAGGACTATGGCTACACCTTC. Protein: CAWGDRGQDYGYTF.